This T cell receptor (beta chain) was captured by sequencing in a study of T cells after yellow fever vaccination. TCRdb ran MiXCR on the 5' RACE reads and lists one entry per CDR3 protein. The sample consists of fewer than 450,000 distinct CDR3 sequences, roughly 10% of them appearing once. CDR3 length: 16 residues. V dropped 5 bases and J dropped 7; count of bases not matched to a gene: 8. Germline lookup yields CDR1 SEHNR and CDR2 FQNEAQ (reference sequence). J is TRBJ1-6 and V is TRBV7-9, with 10 bases identical to TRBD1. The source of this sequence is a man between 18 and 35 years old who received the YFV17D yellow fever vaccine. The sequencing used PBMCs, collected on the day of the first yellow fever vaccination. CDR3 in amino acids: CASSRTGQGGNSPLHF. The CDR3 coding sequence is TGTGCCAGCAGCCGTACTGGACAGGGGGGAAATTCACCCCTCCACTTT.